Listed below are T cell receptor beta chains from one sample, sequenced in a study of T cell responses to AZD1222 COVID-19 vaccine. Measured with immunoSEQ multiplex PCR; TCRdb has only the in-frame clones, and not every one. The sample has 150,000 to 200,000 clones; 80% to 95% are singletons. The sequencing used peripheral blood, collected on day 0 of AZD1222 vaccination. The receptors were gathered from an adult in good health. Each CDR3 is given with its conserved first and last residue. A D gene is named only where the DNA matches it firmly. The size of a clone is reported for some rows only, either as once, few or many, or as a class for expanded clones.

J gene	D gene	clone size	V gene	CDR3 DNA	CDR3 protein
TRBJ2-1	TRBD2	NA	TRBV28	TGTGCCAGCAGTTGGGAGGGGAGGGCCAGCGATGAGCAGTTCTTC	CASSWEGRASDEQFF
TRBJ1-2	NA	NA	TRBV7-8	TGTGCCAGCAGCCCCGGGAGTGGCTACACCTTC	CASSPGSGYTF
TRBJ2-4	TRBD1	NA	TRBV7-2	TGTGCCAGCAGCTCCGGGACAGGCAGAAACATTCAGTACTTC	CASSSGTGRNIQYF
TRBJ2-5	NA	NA	TRBV25-1	TGTGCCAGCAGTTCGGAGGGGGAGACCCAGTACTTC	CASSSEGETQYF
TRBJ1-1	TRBD1	NA	TRBV3-1/TRBV3-2	TGTGCCAGCAGCCAAGGGGCAACAGGGGGTGATGAAGCTTTCTTT	CASSQGATGGDEAFF
TRBJ1-4	NA	NA	TRBV28	TGTGCCAGCAGTTTCAGAGCAACTAATGAAAAACTGTTTTTT	CASSFRATNEKLFF
TRBJ1-5	NA	once	TRBV6-8	TGTGCCAGCAGACGCCCCCGAATTAAGAGCAATCAGCCCCAGCATTTT	CASRRPRIKSNQPQHF
TRBJ1-2	NA	NA	TRBV4-1	TGCGCCAGCAGCCAAGAGGGGCCGGGCACGACTAACTATGGCTACACCTTC	CASSQEGPGTTNYGYTF
TRBJ1-1	NA	NA	TRBV24-1	TGTGCCACCAGTGAGGGGGCGGACACTGAAGCTTTCTTT	CATSEGADTEAFF
TRBJ1-1	NA	NA	TRBV27	TGTGCCAGCAGGGGCGGTGGGTACACTGAAGCTTTCTTT	CASRGGGYTEAFF
TRBJ2-7	TRBD2	NA	TRBV18	TGTGCCAGTTCGACTAGCGGCCGTTCCTACGAGCAGTACTTC	CASSTSGRSYEQYF
TRBJ2-3	NA	NA	TRBV6-1	TGTGCCAGCAGTGAACAGGAGAGGGTACACACTTACGATACGCAGTATTTT	CASSEQERVHTYDTQYF
TRBJ1-3	TRBD1	NA	TRBV6-2/TRBV6-3	TGTGCCAGCAGTTACTCAGAGGGGGCACGTGGAAACACCATATATTTT	CASSYSEGARGNTIYF
TRBJ2-3	TRBD1	NA	TRBV15	TGTGCCACCAGCAGAGCCCACAGGGGATTTGCAGATACGCAGTATTTT	CATSRAHRGFADTQYF
TRBJ2-7	NA	NA	TRBV30	TGTGCCTGGAAGGACAACTCCTACGAGCAGTACTTC	CAWKDNSYEQYF
TRBJ1-2	NA	NA	TRBV20-1	TGCAGTGCTAGTATGTCCGGGGATGGCTACACCTTC	CSASMSGDGYTF
TRBJ2-2	NA	NA	TRBV5-1	TGCGCCAGCAGTCCAGGCCAAGATGCGCTGTACACCGGGGAGCTGTTTTTT	CASSPGQDALYTGELFF
TRBJ2-5	NA	few	TRBV19	TGTGCCAGTAGTAGTTTGACAGGTGAATCAGAGACCCAGTACTTC	CASSSLTGESETQYF
TRBJ1-1	NA	NA	TRBV6-1	TGTGCCAGCAGTGAACGCGGGGCTGAAGCTTTCTTT	CASSERGAEAFF